One sample yielded the 20 T cell receptor beta chains listed below, sequenced in a study of blood T cell repertoires in COVID-19. This table comes from immunoSEQ multiplex PCR, and its TCRdb copy is limited to in-frame clones, with some not included. The table includes under 200,000 clones, around nine tenths detected once. The material sequenced was peripheral blood. The receptor source for this set is a man between 18 and 35 years old with active or convalescent COVID-19.

The chain is built from TRBV2 and TRBJ2-3; 9 bases match TRBD2. Losses at the gene ends were 6 bases for V and 5 bases for J; bases not matched to a gene: 12. CDR3 length equals 16 residues. CDR1 and CDR2 from the germline V gene are SNHLY and FYNNEI. CDR3 in DNA: TGTGCCAGCAGGATTAGCGGGGGCTTGGGTATAGATACGCAGTATTTT. Residues: CASRISGGLGIDTQYF.

The chain recombines TRBV24-1 with TRBJ1-2; D gene unclear. V was shortened by 6 bases and J by 11 bases, with 12 bases between the two germline ends. CDR1 KGHDR and CDR2 SFDVKD come from the germline V gene. The CDR3 has 11 amino acids. The DNA of the CDR3 is TGTGCCACCAGTTCAGGCAGCGGGTACACCTTC. This encodes CATSSGSGYTF.

V is TRBV29-1 and J is TRBJ1-2; perhaps TRBD1 as D (5 bases). Trimming took off 2 bases at V and 2 bases at J, with 15 bases between the two ends. Germline V gene sequence: CDR1 SQVTM, CDR2 ANQGSEA. This CDR3 has 15 amino acids. CDR3 DNA: TGCAGCGTTGAAAAAGGGGAGGGCTGGAACTATGGCTACACCTTC. Its protein product is CSVEKGEGWNYGYTF.

This sequence joins TRBV2 and TRBJ1-6, with TRBD1 as a possible D gene (6 bases). This CDR3 has 14 amino acids. V lost 0 bases to trimming and J lost 7 bases, with 7 bases between them. Germline CDR1 reads SNHLY; CDR2 reads FYNNEI. CDR3 sequence: CASSEAQGNSPLHF. CDR3 nucleotide sequence: TGTGCCAGCAGTGAAGCGCAGGGGAATTCACCCCTCCACTTT.

Points on this clone: At one of its ends the junction is not consistent with the germline gene, which may arise from a read error. The V and J genes are TRBV2 and TRBJ1-4; 9 bases are a match to TRBD1. This CDR3 region has 14 residues. Looked up from germline, CDR1 is SNHLY and CDR2 is FYNNEI. The CDR3 loop reads CVSRDRVGNEKLFF. CDR3 coding DNA: TGTGTCAGCAGGGACAGGGTGGGGAATGAAAAACTGTTTTTT.

V is TRBV3-1 (or the pseudogene TRBV3-2) and J is TRBJ2-5; 9 positions agree with TRBD2. The CDR3 totals 18 residues. The germline CDR1 and CDR2 sequences are LGHDT and YNNKEL (reference sequence). J was trimmed by 5 bases and V by 1 base; bases with no gene match: 14. The CDR3 spells CASSQVRKASGTSETQYF. The CDR3 bases are TGTGCCAGCAGCCAAGTTAGAAAGGCTAGCGGGACTTCGGAGACCCAGTACTTC.

This chain connects TRBV7-2 to TRBJ1-6, with D hard to call. This CDR3 is built from 14 residues. V lost 1 base and J 10 bases, leaving 11 bases between the germline ends. CDR1 and CDR2 from the germline V gene are SGHTA and FQGNSA. The CDR3 loop reads CASSLERSGSPLHF. The CDR3 bases are TGTGCCAGCAGCTTAGAGCGCTCTGGGTCACCCCTCCACTTT. The complete variable domain, with remaining parts taken from reference TRBV7-2 and TRBJ1-6, reads GAGVSQSPSNKVTEKGKDVELRCDPISGHTALYWYRQSLGQGLEFLIYFQGNSAPDKSGLPSDRFSAERTGGSVSTLTIQRTQQEDSAVYLCASSLERSGSPLHFGNGTRLTVT.

The V and J genes are TRBV9 and TRBJ2-1, with a possible D match to TRBD2 (7 bases). CDR1 SGDLS and CDR2 YYNGEE come from the germline V gene. Trimming cost V 4 bases and J 7 bases, with 24 bases left between them. This CDR3 is 17 amino acids long. This CDR3 is CASSPQGGTQGKNEQFF. The CDR3 nucleotides read TGTGCCAGCAGCCCACAGGGAGGGACACAGGGCAAGAATGAGCAGTTCTTC.

This clone has just a few counts. The J gene is TRBJ2-7, the V gene TRBV27; TRBD1 aligns across 9 bases. The CDR3 extends over 18 amino acids. Germline CDR1 and CDR2: MNHEY and SMNVEV (reference sequence). The trim removed 0 bases at V and 5 bases at J, leaving 14 bases unmatched. DNA for the CDR3: TGTGCCAGCAGTTTATCTACGTATGGGGGACAGGGAAGGGACGAGCAGTACTTC. Its translation is CASSLSTYGGQGRDEQYF.

The chain recombines TRBV11-2 with TRBJ2-4; the D gene is possibly TRBD2 (5 bases). The germline V gene encodes CDR1 SGHAT and CDR2 FQNNGV. Trimming stripped 7 bases from V and 0 bases from J, with 13 bases between. There are 15 residues in the CDR3. The CDR3 reads CASTTPGLAKNIQYF. DNA for the CDR3: TGTGCCAGCACCACACCTGGACTAGCCAAAAACATTCAGTACTTC.

This chain uses TRBV28 with TRBJ1-1, with a tentative D call TRBD1 (5 bases). The CDR3 runs to 12 residues. The germline V gene has CDR1 MDHEN and CDR2 SYDVKM. The V end was cut by 1 base, the J end by 11 bases, with 11 bases between. CDR3 region: CASSLYRGTAFF. The CDR3 DNA sequence: TGTGCCAGCAGTTTATATAGGGGTACCGCTTTCTTT.

The rearrangement links TRBV10-1 to TRBJ1-1; possibly TRBD1 for D (5 bases). CDR3 size: 13 residues. Germline V lookup: CDR1 WNHNN, CDR2 SYGVQD (reference sequence). Trimming cost V 9 bases and J 4 bases, with 15 bases left between them. The CDR3 DNA reads TGCGCCAGTTCATCAGGGCTCCCCACTGAAGCTTTCTTT. This codes for CASSSGLPTEAFF.

This chain uses TRBV11-3 with TRBJ2-7, with 11 bases fitting TRBD1. With 5 bases clipped from V and 4 bases from J, the junction kept 10 bases outside the gene matches. Germline V CDR1 and CDR2: SGHNT, YENEEA. The CDR3 contains 16 residues. CDR3 sequence: CASSTGTGGEQYEQYV. The CDR3 region has the DNA TGTGCCAGCAGCACCGGGACAGGGGGAGAACAATACGAGCAGTACGTC.

This clone has just one count. Other DNA sequences of this sample code for an identical CDR3. The chain recombines TRBV5-4 with TRBJ2-5; 11 bases are shared with TRBD2. The CDR3 runs to 14 residues. The germline CDR1 and CDR2 sequences are SGHNT and YYREEE (reference sequence). V dropped 4 bases and J dropped 5; count of bases not matched to a gene: 4. The CDR3 region is CASSLAGGGETQYF. The CDR3 DNA is TGTGCCAGCAGCCTAGCGGGGGGCGGGGAGACCCAGTACTTC.

V is TRBV10-3 and J is TRBJ2-1; perhaps TRBD1 as D (6 bases). Trimming removed 11 bases from V and 0 bases from J, with 26 bases in between. This CDR3 comprises 18 residues. Germline loops: CDR1 ENHRY, CDR2 SYGVKD. DNA for the CDR3: TGTGCCTCTAGAGGGCCAGGGGCCTTCACGAGCTCCTACAATGAGCAGTTCTTC. Its translation: CASRGPGAFTSSYNEQFF.

The chain carries TRBV19 and TRBJ1-1; possible D gene TRBD1, 6 bases. CDR1 is LNHDA and CDR2 is SQIVND in the germline V gene (reference sequence). Trimming removed 4 bases from V and 0 bases from J, with 18 bases in between. There are 17 residues in the CDR3. The CDR3 is CASSTLNRASMNTEAFF. Written as DNA, the CDR3 is TGTGCCAGTAGTACTCTCAACAGGGCCTCGATGAACACTGAAGCTTTCTTT.

The gene calls are TRBV11-1 and TRBJ2-7, with 8 bases fitting TRBD2. The CDR3 has 16 amino acids. CDR1 is SGHAT, CDR2 FQDESV, per germline (reference sequence). The V gene end was trimmed by 1 base and the J gene end by 0 bases; junction bases not matched to a gene: 5. This CDR3 is CASSLGLAGSSYEQYF. In DNA, the CDR3 is TGTGCCAGCAGCTTAGGGCTAGCGGGTAGCTCCTACGAGCAGTACTTC.

The CDR3 DNA sequence: TGTGCCAGCAGCCCCGCCGGTCCGAGCTCCTATAATTCACCCCTCCACTTT. Its protein product is CASSPAGPSSYNSPLHF. The chain links TRBV5-4 to TRBJ1-6; no clear D gene. Trimming stripped 4 bases from V and 0 bases from J, with 14 bases between. Germline loops: CDR1 SGHNT, CDR2 YYREEE (reference sequence). The CDR3 extends over 17 amino acids.

V gene TRBV28 combines with J gene TRBJ2-7, with TRBD2 matching over 7 bases. Germline V gene lookup returns CDR1 MDHEN and CDR2 SYDVKM. V lost 7 bases and J lost 4; bases outside the gene matches: 7. The CDR3 is 13 amino acids. This CDR3 reads CASTPGGRYEQYV. The CDR3 region has the DNA TGTGCCAGCACCCCCGGCGGGAGATACGAGCAGTACGTC.

This clone was recorded once. V usage is TRBV4-3 and J usage is TRBJ2-2, with TRBD2 matching 7 bases. The CDR3 has 16 residues. Germline V gives CDR1 LGHNA, CDR2 YSLEER. The V and J ends lost 4 bases and 1 base, in that order; junction bases with no gene match: 6. The CDR3 nucleotides are TGCGCCAGCAGCCTCGGGCTAGCGGTGAACACCGGGGAGCTGTTTTTT. It translates to CASSLGLAVNTGELFF.